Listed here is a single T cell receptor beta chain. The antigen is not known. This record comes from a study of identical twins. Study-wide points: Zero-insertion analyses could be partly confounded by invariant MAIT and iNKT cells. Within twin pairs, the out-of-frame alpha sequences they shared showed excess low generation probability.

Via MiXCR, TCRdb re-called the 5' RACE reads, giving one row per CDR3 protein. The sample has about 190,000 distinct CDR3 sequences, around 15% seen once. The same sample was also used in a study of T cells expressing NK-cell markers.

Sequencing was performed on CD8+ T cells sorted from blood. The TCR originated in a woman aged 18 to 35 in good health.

The CDR3: CASSLLRAGELFF. The DNA of the CDR3 is TGTGCCAGCAGCTTGTTGAGGGCCGGGGAGCTGTTTTTT. The chain uses TRBV5-5 and TRBJ2-2, with a possible D match to TRBD2 (5 bases). Trimming left V 1 base short and J 6 bases short, with 7 bases between. Per germline, CDR1 SGHKS and CDR2 YYEKEE (reference sequence). The CDR3 totals 13 residues.